These T cell receptor beta chains were read from a single sample in a study of blood T cell repertoires in COVID-19. Generated by immunoSEQ multiplex PCR, the TCRdb table keeps only in-frame clones and is missing some. This table holds 450,000 to 500,000 clones, 80% to 90% found once. The sample taken for sequencing was peripheral blood. These receptor sequences come from a human donor in a cohort sampled during active COVID-19. Each CDR3 is given with its conserved first and last residue. A D gene is named only where the DNA matches it firmly. Clone sizes are given selectively: once, few, many, or a class where the clone is expanded.

TRBV24-1	TRBD1	16	TRBJ1-4	NA	TGTGCCACCAGTGACCCTCACAGGGGTGCTAATGAAAAACTGTTTTTT	CATSDPHRGANEKLFF
TRBV5-6	NA	13	TRBJ1-6	NA	TGTGCCAGCAGCTTGGATCGTAATTCACCCCTCCACTTT	CASSLDRNSPLHF
TRBV27	TRBD1	14	TRBJ2-5	NA	TGTGCCAGCAGTCCTCCGGGACAGGGCGGGACCCAGTACTTC	CASSPPGQGGTQYF
TRBV7-6	NA	16	TRBJ1-2	NA	TGTGCCAGCAGCTTAGGAGTCCGGGGTCTTAACTATGGCTACACCTTC	CASSLGVRGLNYGYTF
TRBV10-3	TRBD2	16	TRBJ2-3	once	TGTGCCATCAGTGAGGGTAGCGGGTCGGGCACAGATACGCAGTATTTT	CAISEGSGSGTDTQYF
TRBV5-4	TRBD1	14	TRBJ1-2	NA	TGTGCCAGCAGCCCGGGACAGGATTTCTATGGCTACACCTTC	CASSPGQDFYGYTF
TRBV27	TRBD1	17	TRBJ2-3	NA	TGTGCCAGCAGTTCTACGTGGGGGACAGAGAATGACGATACGCAGTATTTT	CASSSTWGTENDDTQYF
TRBV7-6	TRBD2	15	TRBJ2-1	NA	TGTGCCAGCAGCCTCCTGGCGGGAGAGGGGCATGAGCAGTTCTTC	CASSLLAGEGHEQFF
TRBV12-3/TRBV12-4	TRBD1	13	TRBJ2-7	NA	TGTGCCAGCAAACCGAACAGGGGATACGAGCAGTACTTC	CASKPNRGYEQYF
TRBV11-1	NA	14	TRBJ2-3	NA	TGTGCCAGCAGCTTAGCGAGGGAGACAGATACGCAGTATTTT	CASSLARETDTQYF
TRBV25-1	NA	16	TRBJ2-7	NA	TGTGCCAGCACCCGGGCGGGGGCAGGGAGACCCCAAGAGCAGTACTTC	CASTRAGAGRPQEQYF
TRBV28	TRBD1	13	TRBJ1-5	NA	TGTGCCATGGGGACAGGGAGCAATCAGCCCCAGCATTTT	CAMGTGSNQPQHF
TRBV6-2/TRBV6-3	NA	15	TRBJ1-5	NA	TGTGCCAGCAGTCCAGGACAGTTTCAAAATCAGCCCCAGCATTTT	CASSPGQFQNQPQHF
TRBV9	TRBD1	16	TRBJ1-4	NA	TGTGCCAGCAGCGTGGGACAGGGAGGTTCTAGTGAAAAACTGTTTTTT	CASSVGQGGSSEKLFF
TRBV5-6	NA	15	TRBJ1-3	NA	TGTGCCAGCAGCTTGGAGGGAGTGGAGGAGAACACCATATATTTT	CASSLEGVEENTIYF
TRBV7-9	NA	12	TRBJ2-2	NA	TGTGCCAGCAGCCCCCTCACCGGGGAGCTGTTTTTT	CASSPLTGELFF
TRBV3-1/TRBV3-2	TRBD2	15	TRBJ2-2	NA	TGTGCCAGCAGCCCGCCGGGAGGGCTCAACGGGGAGCTGTTTTTT	CASSPPGGLNGELFF
TRBV6-5	TRBD1	13	TRBJ2-7	NA	TGTGCCAGCAGCCAGACAGGGCCCTACGAGCAGTACTTC	CASSQTGPYEQYF
TRBV10-2	NA	12	TRBJ2-5	NA	TGCGCCGGGGGGGCAGGGCAAGAGACCCAGTACTTC	CAGGAGQETQYF
TRBV7-2	TRBD2	15	TRBJ2-1	NA	TGTGCCAGCAGCTTAGCGGTGACTAGCGTCAGAGAGCAGTTCTTC	CASSLAVTSVREQFF
TRBV5-1	NA	17	TRBJ2-2	NA	TGCGCCAGCAGCCTGGAAACCAGGACAGCGAACACCGGGGAGCTGTTTTTT	CASSLETRTANTGELFF
TRBV24-1	TRBD1	16	TRBJ2-4	NA	TGTGCCACCAGTGATTCGCTGGGGACAGGTAAAAACATTCAGTACTTC	CATSDSLGTGKNIQYF
TRBV5-5	NA	14	TRBJ2-7	NA	TGTGCCAGCAGCTTCGGCGGGCGTACCTACGAGCAGTACTTC	CASSFGGRTYEQYF
TRBV28	NA	15	TRBJ2-2	many	TGTGCCAGCCGAGAAACAGGGTCGGTACAGGGGGAGCTGTTTTTT	CASRETGSVQGELFF
TRBV29-1	NA	15	TRBJ1-5	NA	TGCAGCGTTGAAGAATATCCGGGAGGCAATCAGCCCCAGCATTTT	CSVEEYPGGNQPQHF
TRBV5-6	NA	15	TRBJ2-7	NA	TGTGCCAGCAGCTTACCGGGACTCAACTCCTACGAGCAGTACTTC	CASSLPGLNSYEQYF
TRBV6-2/TRBV6-3	NA	16	TRBJ2-3	once	TGTGCCAGCAGTTACGCAGTAGCGGCCCGTGTGGGTACGCAGTATTTT	CASSYAVAARVGTQYF
TRBV19	NA	14	TRBJ1-5	NA	TGTGCCAGTAGTATTAACACCGGCAATCAGCCCCAGCATTTT	CASSINTGNQPQHF
TRBV7-2	NA	13	TRBJ1-1	NA	TGTGCCAGCAGCTTCGGGGACACCTCTAAAGCTTTCTTT	CASSFGDTSKAFF